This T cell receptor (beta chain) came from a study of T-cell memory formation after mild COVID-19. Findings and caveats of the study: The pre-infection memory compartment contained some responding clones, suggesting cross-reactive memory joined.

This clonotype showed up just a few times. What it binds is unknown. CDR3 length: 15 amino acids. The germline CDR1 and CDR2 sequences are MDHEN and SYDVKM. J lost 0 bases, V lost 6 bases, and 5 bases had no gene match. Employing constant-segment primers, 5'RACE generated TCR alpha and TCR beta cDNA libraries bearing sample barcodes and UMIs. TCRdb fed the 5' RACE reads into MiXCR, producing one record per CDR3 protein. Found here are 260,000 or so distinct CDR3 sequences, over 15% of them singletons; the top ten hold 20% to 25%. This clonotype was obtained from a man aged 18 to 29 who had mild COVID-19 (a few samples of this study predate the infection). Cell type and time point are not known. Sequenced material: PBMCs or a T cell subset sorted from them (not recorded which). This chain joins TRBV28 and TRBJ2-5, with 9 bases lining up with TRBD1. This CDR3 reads CASRPTGGDQETQYF. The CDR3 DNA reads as TGTGCCAGCAGACCGACAGGGGGTGACCAAGAGACCCAGTACTTC.